This T cell receptor beta chain was identified in a study of T-cell memory formation after mild COVID-19. About the study: The TCR clusters were mostly specific to one donor. Broader study findings: Those CD4+ clones that contracted were mainly in CM and EM (CD8+ ones in EMRA). Within pre-infection memory, some responding clones were found, suggesting cross-reactive memory joined.

The V end lost 0 bases, the J end lost 0 bases, and 12 bases lay between the germline ends. Per the germline V gene, CDR1 is MGHRA and CDR2 is YSYEKL. The CDR3 loop spans 18 amino acids. 5'RACE primed from the constant segment yielded TCR alpha and TCR beta cDNA libraries bearing sample barcodes and UMIs. TCRdb reprocessed the 5' RACE reads with MiXCR, giving one entry per CDR3 protein. The repertoire has around 450,000 distinct CDR3 sequences, less than 25% of them found once; the top ten carry 8.8%. A word on this clonotype: The antigen is not known.

This receptor was taken from an adult woman who had mild COVID-19 (a few samples of this study predate the infection). Cell type and time point are not known. J is TRBJ2-6 and V is TRBV4-1, with D unresolved. Sequencing was performed on PBMCs or a T cell subset sorted from them (not recorded which). The DNA of the CDR3 is TGCGCCAGCAGCCAAGAGCCTCCCGAATCCTCTGGGGCCAACGTCCTGACTTTC. Residues: CASSQEPPESSGANVLTF.